These T cell receptor beta chains were read from a single sample in a study of beta chain features in type 1 diabetes. Clones were sequenced by immunoSEQ multiplex PCR, and TCRdb holds only the in-frame ones, with some missing. The table shows about 150,000 clones, with 7.5% to 10% occurring only once. Specimen: central memory CD4+ T cells from blood. These receptors were obtained from a man aged 18 to 30 in good health. Both conserved end residues are part of each CDR3. D genes are given only for firm matches. Where a row states a size, it is once, few, many or the class of an expanded clone; other rows omit it.

>.|TRBJ1-5|TRBD1|TRBV7-9
CASSGLGGTNQPQHF
TGTGCCAGCAGCGGGTTAGGGGGCACGAATCAGCCCCAGCATTTT
>.|TRBJ2-1|TRBD1|TRBV7-9
CASSPRTGGYNEQFF
TGTGCCAGCAGCCCTCGGACAGGGGGCTACAATGAGCAGTTCTTC
>many|TRBJ2-2|TRBD2|TRBV28
CASMIGGGLADTGELFF
TGTGCCAGCATGATTGGTGGGGGACTAGCGGACACCGGGGAGCTGTTTTTT
>few|TRBJ2-1|TRBD2|TRBV6-1
CASQSGTSGANEQFF
TGTGCCAGCCAATCCGGGACTAGCGGGGCTAATGAGCAGTTCTTC
>.|TRBJ2-5|TRBD1|TRBV29-1
CSVTGTGGNLETQYF
TGCAGCGTTACAGGGACAGGGGGAAATTTGGAGACCCAGTACTTC
>few|TRBJ2-7|.|TRBV7-9
CASSPPLSRLRSYEQYF
TGTGCCAGCAGCCCACCCCTGTCTAGGCTTCGGTCCTACGAGCAGTACTTC
>.|TRBJ2-3|TRBD2|TRBV4-2
CASSRKRGVSTDTQYF
TGTGCCAGCAGCCGTAAGCGGGGGGTGAGCACAGATACGCAGTATTTT
>once|TRBJ2-3|TRBD2|TRBV7-2
CAALQRGYTDTQYF
TGTGCAGCGCTCCAGCGGGGATACACAGATACGCAGTATTTT
>.|TRBJ1-1|.|TRBV7-2
CASSFSPGNTEAFF
TGTGCCAGCAGCTTCAGCCCAGGAAACACTGAAGCTTTCTTT
>.|TRBJ2-7|.|TRBV2
CASIPRGAALRYEQYF
TGTGCCAGCATCCCCAGGGGGGCCGCCTTACGCTACGAGCAGTACTTC
>many|TRBJ2-1|TRBD1|TRBV29-1
CSAKTWGQRQFF
TGCAGCGCTAAAACTTGGGGACAGAGGCAATTCTTC
>many|TRBJ2-3|TRBD1|TRBV7-2
CASSLTGNRDTQYF
TGTGCCAGCAGTCTGACAGGGAATCGGGATACGCAGTATTTT
>many|TRBJ2-3|.|TRBV28
CASSPADTDTQYF
TGTGCCAGCAGCCCCGCAGACACAGATACGCAGTATTTT
>few|TRBJ1-5|.|TRBV30
CAWSVREWWRPQHF
TGTGCCTGGAGTGTACGTGAGTGGTGGAGGCCCCAGCATTTT
>.|TRBJ2-5|TRBD1|TRBV27
CASSLMARGLFETQYF
TGTGCCAGCAGTTTGATGGCCAGGGGGCTCTTCGAGACCCAGTACTTC
>.|TRBJ1-3|.|TRBV29-1
CSVTGSGSGNTIYF
TGCAGCGTTACGGGTTCGGGCTCTGGAAACACCATATATTTT
>.|TRBJ2-4|.|TRBV27
CASSARGSGPRNIQYF
TGTGCCAGCAGTGCTCGGGGATCGGGTCCCCGAAACATTCAGTACTTC
>.|TRBJ2-7|.|TRBV5-4
CASREGTRNEQYF
TGTGCCAGTCGAGAGGGGACTCGTAACGAGCAGTACTTC
>few|TRBJ2-2|TRBD2|TRBV18
CASSPGTSGVTGELFF
TGTGCCAGCTCACCAGGGACTAGCGGGGTCACCGGGGAGCTGTTTTTT
>.|TRBJ2-1|.|TRBV4-3
CASSLSRPGLIVDEQFF
TGCGCCAGCAGCCTAAGCCGGCCGGGGTTGATTGTCGATGAGCAGTTCTTC
>few|TRBJ2-6|TRBD1|TRBV9
CASSPQLGQTSGANVLTF
TGTGCCAGCAGCCCCCAATTGGGACAGACCTCTGGGGCCAACGTCCTGACTTTC
>many|TRBJ2-1|TRBD2|TRBV7-2
CASSSAGGPENEQFF
TGTGCCAGCAGCTCAGCGGGAGGGCCGGAAAATGAGCAGTTCTTC
>few|TRBJ1-2|.|TRBV7-2
CASSLIRDGYTF
TGTGCCAGCAGCTTAATCAGGGATGGCTACACCTTC
>.|TRBJ2-5|TRBD2|TRBV7-2
CASSTASGGFSAQYF
TGTGCCAGCAGCACCGCTAGCGGGGGCTTTTCGGCCCAGTACTTC
>few|TRBJ1-1|TRBD1|TRBV28
CASSSPGQRYTEAFF
TGTGCCAGCAGTTCCCCGGGACAGCGGTACACTGAAGCTTTCTTT
>few|TRBJ2-7|TRBD1|TRBV19
CASSMRDRVNEQYF
TGTGCCAGTAGTATGCGGGACAGGGTTAACGAGCAGTACTTC
>.|TRBJ1-1|.|TRBV6-4
CASSVEENTEAFF
TGTGCCAGCAGTGTAGAGGAGAACACTGAAGCTTTCTTT
>.|TRBJ1-2|.|TRBV19
CASTSERGTKDYGYTF
TGTGCCAGTACCTCAGAAAGGGGCACAAAGGACTATGGCTACACCTTC
>few|TRBJ1-6|TRBD1|TRBV2
CASSIGQGNSPLHF
TGTGCCAGCAGTATCGGACAGGGTAATTCACCCCTCCACTTT
>.|TRBJ1-1|TRBD1|TRBV4-1
CASSQAKRGPGENTEAFF
TGCGCCAGCAGCCAAGCCAAAAGGGGGCCTGGCGAGAACACTGAAGCTTTCTTT
>few|TRBJ1-5|.|TRBV18
CASSAGDNQPQHF
TGTGCCAGCTCAGCAGGGGACAATCAGCCCCAGCATTTT
>few|TRBJ1-6|.|TRBV28
CASSSESGGLYNSPLHF
TGTGCCAGCAGTTCTGAGTCGGGGGGCCTCTATAATTCACCCCTCCACTTT
>few|TRBJ1-5|.|TRBV4-2
CASSPGRGSNQPQHF
TGTGCCAGCAGTCCCGGGCGGGGGAGCAATCAGCCCCAGCATTTT
>.|TRBJ2-1|TRBD2|TRBV4-2
CASSQPVSGKENEQFF
TGTGCCAGCAGCCAACCGGTTAGCGGGAAGGAGAATGAGCAGTTCTTC
>.|TRBJ2-3|.|TRBV19
CASSGDQAGHPSTDTQYF
TGTGCCAGTAGTGGGGATCAAGCGGGACACCCTAGCACAGATACGCAGTATTTT
>few|TRBJ1-3|.|TRBV9
CASSVDPGSGNTIYF
TGTGCCAGCAGCGTAGACCCAGGCTCTGGAAACACCATATATTTT
>few|TRBJ1-2|.|TRBV19
CASSPQGFYGYTF
TGTGCCAGTAGTCCACAGGGATTCTATGGCTACACCTTC
>few|TRBJ2-7|TRBD2|TRBV6-5
CASSSPRERGSYEQYF
TGTGCCAGCAGTTCCCCTCGGGAGCGGGGATCCTACGAGCAGTACTTC
>few|TRBJ2-7|.|TRBV18
CASSPRVGSLTYEQYF
TGTGCCAGCTCACCACGGGTGGGCAGCCTCACCTACGAGCAGTACTTC
>few|TRBJ1-1|TRBD1|TRBV10-3
CAINRDRNTEAFF
TGTGCCATCAATCGGGACAGGAACACTGAAGCTTTCTTT
>.|TRBJ1-6|.|TRBV5-1
CASSTDSFDSPLHF
TGCGCCAGCAGCACGGACAGCTTCGATTCACCCCTCCACTTT
>.|TRBJ2-2|.|TRBV7-6
CASRRSGQGYTGELFF
TGTGCCAGCCGCCGATCCGGGCAGGGGTACACCGGGGAGCTGTTTTTT
>.|TRBJ1-1|TRBD1|TRBV5-4
CASSHSDPGTGGGILF
TGTGCCAGCAGCCATTCGGACCCAGGGACAGGGGGAGGAATACTATTT
>.|TRBJ1-2|TRBD1|TRBV9
CASSPGQGGYTF
TGTGCCAGCAGCCCGGGACAGGGTGGCTACACCTTC
>.|TRBJ1-5|.|TRBV12-5
CASAPDRSNQPQHF
TGTGCTAGTGCCCCTGACAGGTCGAATCAGCCCCAGCATTTT
>few|TRBJ1-1|.|TRBV2
CASSESYGTQGEAFF
TGTGCCAGCAGTGAATCTTATGGGACTCAGGGTGAAGCTTTCTTT
>few|TRBJ1-5|.|TRBV6-6
CASSPRGQPQHF
TGTGCCAGCAGTCCCAGGGGTCAGCCCCAGCATTTT
>few|TRBJ2-3|TRBD1|TRBV30
CAWRTGGIGDTQYF
TGTGCCTGGAGGACAGGGGGCATTGGAGATACGCAGTATTTT
>.|TRBJ2-2|.|TRBV4-3
CASSRENRGGYTGELFF
TGCGCCAGCAGCCGTGAAAACAGGGGAGGTTACACCGGGGAGCTGTTTTTT
>few|TRBJ1-3|TRBD1|TRBV27
CASSGTGVNSGNTIYF
TGTGCCAGCAGTGGGACAGGAGTTAACTCTGGAAACACCATATATTTT
>.|TRBJ2-5|.|TRBV5-1
CASSLAKPETQYF
TGCGCCAGCAGCTTGGCCAAGCCGGAGACCCAGTACTTC
>.|TRBJ2-7|.|TRBV9
CASSGPGLESYEQYF
TGTGCCAGCAGCGGGCCCGGACTCGAATCCTACGAGCAGTACTTC
>.|TRBJ2-1|TRBD2|TRBV7-2
CASSQAFGTSGSNEQFF
TGCGCCAGCAGCCAAGCCTTCGGGACTAGCGGGAGTAATGAGCAGTTCTTC
>many|TRBJ2-5|.|TRBV28
CASSPTWETQYF
TGTGCCAGCAGCCCTACCTGGGAGACCCAGTACTTC
>.|TRBJ1-1|TRBD1|TRBV28
CASSRGFGEAFF
TGTGCCAGCAGCAGGGGGTTTGGTGAAGCTTTCTTT